This T cell receptor (beta chain) stems from a study of Ad26.COV2.S vaccination and SARS-CoV-2 variants. Turning to the study itself: Ad26.COV2.S given intramuscularly, once or twice 56 days apart. Study outcomes and limitations: Placebo recipients trailed vaccine recipients in spike-specific TCR breadth. From the TCR breadth and depth analyses, total T cell responses may have been underestimated.

Notes on this clone: No antigen is known for it.

Germline V lookup: CDR1 SGHRS, CDR2 YFSETQ. Trimming took off 0 bases at V and 2 bases at J, with 11 bases between the two ends. The CDR3 has 15 residues. Treatment defined: some 20 received Ad26.COV2.S at low or high dose, single or two shots; about 5 received placebo; per-sample allocation not given. Sample collection was performed on day 63 after the first vaccine or placebo injection. Using immunoSEQ multiplex PCR, the repertoire was profiled, and TCRdb retains in-frame clones only, with some absent. Found here are hundreds of thousands of clones, around nine tenths of them singletons; the top ten hold approximately 4.5%.

The sequencing here drew on peripheral blood, taken in a trial of Ad26.COV2.S vaccine versus placebo. The receptor was isolated from a person between 18 and 65 years old who received the Ad26.COV2.S COVID-19 vaccine or a placebo. The chain joins TRBV5-1 to TRBJ1-1; no clear D. CDR3 nucleotide sequence: TGCGCCAGCAGCTTGGGGCCTAAGGCAAACACTGAAGCTTTCTTT. It is translated as CASSLGPKANTEAFF.